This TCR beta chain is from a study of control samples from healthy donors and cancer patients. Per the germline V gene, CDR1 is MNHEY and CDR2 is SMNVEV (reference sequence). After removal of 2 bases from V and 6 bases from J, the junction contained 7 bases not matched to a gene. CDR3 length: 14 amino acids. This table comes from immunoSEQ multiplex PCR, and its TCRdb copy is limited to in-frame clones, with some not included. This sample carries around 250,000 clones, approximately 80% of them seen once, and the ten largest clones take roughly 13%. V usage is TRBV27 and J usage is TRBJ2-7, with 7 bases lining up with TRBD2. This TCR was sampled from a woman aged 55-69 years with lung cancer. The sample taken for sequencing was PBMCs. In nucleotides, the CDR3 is TGTGCCAGCAGTTTAAGGGACGGGAGGACCGAGCAGTACTTC. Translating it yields CASSLRDGRTEQYF.